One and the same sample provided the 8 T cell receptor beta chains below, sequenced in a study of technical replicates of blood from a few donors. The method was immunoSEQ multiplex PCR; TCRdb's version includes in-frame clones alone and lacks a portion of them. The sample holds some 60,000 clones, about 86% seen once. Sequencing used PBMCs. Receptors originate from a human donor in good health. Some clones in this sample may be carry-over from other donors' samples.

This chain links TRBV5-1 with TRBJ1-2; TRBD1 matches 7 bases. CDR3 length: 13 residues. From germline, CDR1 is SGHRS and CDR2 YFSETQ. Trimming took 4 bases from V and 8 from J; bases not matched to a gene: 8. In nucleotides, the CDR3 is TGCGCCAGCAGCGGAGACAGGGTTGGAGGCTACACCTTC. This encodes CASSGDRVGGYTF.

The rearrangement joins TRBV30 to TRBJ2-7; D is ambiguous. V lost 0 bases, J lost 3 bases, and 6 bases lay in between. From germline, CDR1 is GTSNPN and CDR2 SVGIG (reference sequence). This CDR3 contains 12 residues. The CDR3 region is CAWSVTVYEQYF. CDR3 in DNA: TGTGCCTGGAGTGTAACGGTCTACGAGCAGTACTTC.

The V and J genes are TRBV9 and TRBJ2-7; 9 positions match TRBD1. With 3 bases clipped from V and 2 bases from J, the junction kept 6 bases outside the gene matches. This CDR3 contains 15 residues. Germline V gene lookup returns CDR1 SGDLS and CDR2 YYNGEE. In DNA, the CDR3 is TGTGCCAGCAGCGAGGGACAGGGAGGCGCCTACGAGCAGTACTTC. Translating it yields CASSEGQGGAYEQYF. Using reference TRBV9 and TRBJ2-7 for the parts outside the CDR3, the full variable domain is DSGVTQTPKHLITATGQRVTLRCSPRSGDLSVYWYQQSLDQGLQFLIQYYNGEERAKGNILERFSAQQFPDLHSELNLSSLELGDSALYFCASSEGQGGAYEQYFGPGTRLTVT.

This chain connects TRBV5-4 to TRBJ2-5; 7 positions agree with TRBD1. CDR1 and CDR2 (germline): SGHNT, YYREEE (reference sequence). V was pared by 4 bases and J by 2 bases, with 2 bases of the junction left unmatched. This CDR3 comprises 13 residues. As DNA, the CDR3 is TGTGCCAGCAGCAGGGGACAGCAAGAGACCCAGTACTTC. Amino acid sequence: CASSRGQQETQYF.

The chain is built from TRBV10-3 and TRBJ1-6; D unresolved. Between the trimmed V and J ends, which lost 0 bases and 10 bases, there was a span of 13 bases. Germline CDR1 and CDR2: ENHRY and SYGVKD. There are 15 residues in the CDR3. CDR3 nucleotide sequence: TGTGCCATCAGTGAGTCGATAGGAGGAGGGTCACCCCTCCACTTT. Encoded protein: CAISESIGGGSPLHF.

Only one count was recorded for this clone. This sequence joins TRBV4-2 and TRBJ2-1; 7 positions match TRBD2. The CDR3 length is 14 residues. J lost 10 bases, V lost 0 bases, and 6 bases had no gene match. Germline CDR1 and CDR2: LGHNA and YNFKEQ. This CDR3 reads CASSQDGGGREQFF. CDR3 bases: TGTGCCAGCAGCCAAGATGGGGGGGGACGCGAGCAGTTCTTC.

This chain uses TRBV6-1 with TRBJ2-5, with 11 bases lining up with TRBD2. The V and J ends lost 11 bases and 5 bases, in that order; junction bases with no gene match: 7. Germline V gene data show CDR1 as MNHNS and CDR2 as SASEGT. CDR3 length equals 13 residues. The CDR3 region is CAGSGGADETQYF. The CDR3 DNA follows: TGTGCCGGTAGCGGGGGGGCCGATGAGACCCAGTACTTC.

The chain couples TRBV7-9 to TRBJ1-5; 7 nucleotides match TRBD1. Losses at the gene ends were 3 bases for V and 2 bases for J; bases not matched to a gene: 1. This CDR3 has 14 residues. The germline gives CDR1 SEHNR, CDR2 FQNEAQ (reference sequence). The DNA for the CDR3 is TGTGCCAGCAGCTTTACAGGGGGCAATCAGCCCCAGCATTTT. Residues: CASSFTGGNQPQHF.